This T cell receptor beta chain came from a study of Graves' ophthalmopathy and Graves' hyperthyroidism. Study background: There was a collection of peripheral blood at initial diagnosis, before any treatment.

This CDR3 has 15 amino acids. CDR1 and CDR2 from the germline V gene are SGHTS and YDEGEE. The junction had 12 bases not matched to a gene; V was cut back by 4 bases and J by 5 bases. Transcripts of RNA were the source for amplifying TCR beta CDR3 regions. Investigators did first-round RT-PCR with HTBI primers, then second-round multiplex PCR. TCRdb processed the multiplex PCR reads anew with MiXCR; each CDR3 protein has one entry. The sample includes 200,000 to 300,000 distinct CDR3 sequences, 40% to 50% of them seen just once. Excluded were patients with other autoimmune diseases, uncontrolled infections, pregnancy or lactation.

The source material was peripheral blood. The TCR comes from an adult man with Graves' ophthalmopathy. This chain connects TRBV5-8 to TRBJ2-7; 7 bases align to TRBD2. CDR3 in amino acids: CASSPGRSPIDEQYF. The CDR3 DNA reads TGTGCCAGCAGCCCCGGGAGGAGCCCGATCGACGAGCAGTACTTC.